This T cell receptor (beta chain) derives from a study of blood T cell repertoires in COVID-19. Profiling relied on immunoSEQ multiplex PCR, and the TCRdb table lists in-frame clones only, not all of them. The sample lists 200,000 to 250,000 clones, roughly 84% occurring once. The specimen sequenced was peripheral blood. The sequence was collected from a man younger than 45 with active or convalescent COVID-19.

As DNA, the CDR3 is TGTGCCAGCAGCCATCTCCCCAGGGGAGATACGCAGTATTTT. Residues: CASSHLPRGDTQYF. The chain employs TRBV4-2 and TRBJ2-3, with a possible D match to TRBD1 (6 bases). The CDR3 totals 14 residues. Germline loops: CDR1 LGHNA, CDR2 YNFKEQ. The V end lost 3 bases, the J end lost 5 bases, and 12 bases lay between the germline ends.